This T cell receptor beta chain was retrieved from a study of response to subunit inactivated influenza vaccine. Notes on the study in general: Only a handful of new T cells, the authors suggested, are recruited with each seasonal influenza vaccination.

TCRdb passed the RT-PCR reads through MiXCR, listing each CDR3 protein once. The table shows about 300,000 distinct CDR3 sequences, with approximately 23% occurring only once. Concerning this clonotype itself: Its antigen is unknown.

This CDR3 has 13 residues. The germline V gene encodes CDR1 ENHRY and CDR2 SYGVKD. Trimming shortened V by 9 bases and J by 5 bases, and 16 bases separated the two germline ends. The TCR originated in a man aged 50-75 years who received an inactivated influenza vaccine. Sample: PBMCs from blood, taken less than 22 months after vaccination. This sequence joins TRBV10-3 and TRBJ2-5; possibly TRBD2 for D (6 bases). In DNA, the CDR3 is TGTGCCATACTCTCAGAGGAGGGGGAGACCCAGTACTTC. Protein: CAILSEEGETQYF.